This T cell receptor (beta chain) was identified during a study of control samples from healthy donors and cancer patients. The CDR3 is 15 amino acids. V was pared by 6 bases and J by 5 bases, with 17 bases between. From germline, CDR1 is LNHDA and CDR2 SQIVND (reference sequence). Sequenced by immunoSEQ multiplex PCR; TCRdb stores in-frame clones only, minus some. The table lists over 150,000 clones, 94% of them singletons, with roughly 1.3% in the top ten. Sequencing was performed on blood. The rearrangement links TRBV19 to TRBJ1-5, with a possible D match to TRBD1 (6 bases). This clonotype was obtained from a woman younger than 30 in good health. The chain's CDR3 is CASSPEADSYQPQHF. CDR3 DNA sequence: TGTGCCAGTAGCCCCGAAGCGGACAGTTATCAGCCCCAGCATTTT.